This T cell receptor beta chain was retrieved from a study of CD8+CD57+ T cells in acquired aplastic anemia (dated by TCRdb to 2017 to 2018). A note on the overall study: Extracted DNA from sorted CD4+ and CD8+ cells averaged about 2.9 ug, ranging from roughly 0.17 to 27.4 ug.

In the study, sorted CD4+ and CD8+ blood T cells from patients with severe aplastic anemia and from healthy subjects underwent deep sequencing of TCR repertoires. Ficoll-Paque density gradient centrifugation was used to isolate peripheral blood mononuclear cells. Before DNA extraction, CD4+ and CD8+ T cells were sorted with FACS or magnetic beads. This clonotype was detected many times. This receptor's antigen is unknown. No much larger clone exists at a distance of one base, and base qualities are not known. Genomic DNA served as template for TCR beta VDJ combination and CDR3 sequence profiling. An Illumina HiSeq 2000 was the platform used for TCR repertoire sequencing. In the paper's pipeline: TRBV/TRBJ rearrangement plots, CDR3 size and DJ length profiles, and Simpson's diversity index were used to evaluate the repertoires. Whichever DNA sequence was most abundant in the deep sequencing data was defined as the immunodominant clone. CDR3 amino acid sequences were checked for sharing between subjects and were compared against published repertoires and the VDJdb database. Through fastp at Q25 and MiXCR, TCRdb rebuilt clones from the public reads, retaining in-frame beta chains. Duplicate CDR3 protein sequences are folded into a single record with the most common DNA and genes. The V and J calls and clone size are TCRdb's, not the authors'. This sample is represented by approximately 200,000 distinct CDR3 sequences; about three fifths of them were singletons. The ten largest clonotypes hold roughly 50% of the sample.

General findings and caveats noted by the study authors: Twenty-nine CD8+ CDR3 sequences were shared between patients and controls but appeared highly expressed in patients and within their immunodominant clones. No significant difference in CD8+ Simpson's diversity was found between patients and healthy controls (P=0.060).

Sequenced: sorted CD4+, CD8+, or CD8+CD57+ T cells (not recorded which) from PBMCs. The source of this sequence is a human donor with severe aplastic anemia or a healthy control (not recorded which).

Here is the DNA: TGTGCCAGCAGCTTAGATGCAGGGGTCAACGAGCAGTACTTC. This translates into CASSLDAGVNEQYF. The rearranged segments are TRBV7-9 and TRBJ2-7; TRBD1 is possibly the D segment (6 matching bases). For CDR1 and CDR2, the germline V gene (reference sequence) lists SEHNR and FQNEAQ. V loses 1 base of germline sequence and J loses 5 bases, and the interval between the two ends is 12 bases. The CDR3 holds 14 amino acids from the cysteine to the phenylalanine. Of all the DNA, just the CDR3 is kept, 42 bases in frame from base 1.